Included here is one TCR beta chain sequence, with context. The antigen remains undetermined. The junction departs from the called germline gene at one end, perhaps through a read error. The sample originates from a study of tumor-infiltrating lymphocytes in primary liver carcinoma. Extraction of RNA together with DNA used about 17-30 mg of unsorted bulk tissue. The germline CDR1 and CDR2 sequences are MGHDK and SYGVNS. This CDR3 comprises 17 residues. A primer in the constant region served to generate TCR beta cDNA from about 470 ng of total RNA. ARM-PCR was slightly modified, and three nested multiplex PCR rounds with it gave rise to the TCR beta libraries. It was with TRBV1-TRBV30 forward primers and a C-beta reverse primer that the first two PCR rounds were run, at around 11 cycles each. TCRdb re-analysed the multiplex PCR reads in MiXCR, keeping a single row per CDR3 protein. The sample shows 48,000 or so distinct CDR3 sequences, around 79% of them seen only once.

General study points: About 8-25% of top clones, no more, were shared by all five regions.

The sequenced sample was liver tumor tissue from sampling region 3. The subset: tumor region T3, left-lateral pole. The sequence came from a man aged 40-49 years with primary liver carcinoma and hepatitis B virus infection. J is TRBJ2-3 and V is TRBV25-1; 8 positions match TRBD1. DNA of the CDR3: TGTGCCAGCACCCAACCGCGGGACAGGCTTGGCACAGATATGCAGTATTTT. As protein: CASTQPRDRLGTDMQYF.